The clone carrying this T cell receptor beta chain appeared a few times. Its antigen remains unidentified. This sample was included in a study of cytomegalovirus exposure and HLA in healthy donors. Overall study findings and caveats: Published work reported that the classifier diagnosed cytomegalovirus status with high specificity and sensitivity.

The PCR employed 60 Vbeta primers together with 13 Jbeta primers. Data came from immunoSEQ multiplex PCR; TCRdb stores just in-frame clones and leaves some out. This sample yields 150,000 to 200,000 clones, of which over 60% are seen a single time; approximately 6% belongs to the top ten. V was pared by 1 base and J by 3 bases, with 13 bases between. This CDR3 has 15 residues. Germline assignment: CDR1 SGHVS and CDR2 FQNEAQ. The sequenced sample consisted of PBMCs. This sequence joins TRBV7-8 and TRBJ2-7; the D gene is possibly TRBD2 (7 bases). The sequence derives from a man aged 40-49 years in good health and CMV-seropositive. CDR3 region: CASSLVAGRGYEQYF. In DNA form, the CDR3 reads TGTGCCAGCAGCTTAGTAGCGGGCAGGGGCTACGAGCAGTACTTC.